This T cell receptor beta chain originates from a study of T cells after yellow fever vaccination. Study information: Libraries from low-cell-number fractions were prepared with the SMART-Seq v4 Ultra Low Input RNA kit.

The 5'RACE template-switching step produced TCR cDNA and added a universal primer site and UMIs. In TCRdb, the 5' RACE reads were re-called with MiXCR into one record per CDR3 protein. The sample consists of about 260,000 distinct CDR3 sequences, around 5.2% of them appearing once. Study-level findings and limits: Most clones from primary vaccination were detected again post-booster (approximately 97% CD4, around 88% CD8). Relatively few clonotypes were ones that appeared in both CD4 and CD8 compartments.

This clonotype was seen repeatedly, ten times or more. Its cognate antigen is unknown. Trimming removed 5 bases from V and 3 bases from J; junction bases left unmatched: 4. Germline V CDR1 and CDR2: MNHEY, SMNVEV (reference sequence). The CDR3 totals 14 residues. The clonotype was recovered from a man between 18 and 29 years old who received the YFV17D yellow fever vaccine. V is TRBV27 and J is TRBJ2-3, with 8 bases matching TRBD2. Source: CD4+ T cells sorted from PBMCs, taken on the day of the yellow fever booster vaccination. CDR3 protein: CASSNGGETDTQYF. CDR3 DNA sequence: TGTGCCAGCAGTAACGGGGGGGAGACAGATACGCAGTATTTT.